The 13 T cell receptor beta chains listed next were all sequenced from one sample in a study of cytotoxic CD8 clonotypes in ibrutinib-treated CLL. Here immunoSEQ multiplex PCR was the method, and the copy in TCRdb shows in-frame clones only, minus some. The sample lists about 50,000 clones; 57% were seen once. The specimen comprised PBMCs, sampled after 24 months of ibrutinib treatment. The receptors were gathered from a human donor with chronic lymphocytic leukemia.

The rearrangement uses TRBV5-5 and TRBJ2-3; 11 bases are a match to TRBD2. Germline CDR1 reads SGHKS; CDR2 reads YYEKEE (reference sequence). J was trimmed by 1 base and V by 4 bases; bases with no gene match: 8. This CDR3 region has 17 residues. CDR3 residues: CASSLGLAGDRTDTQYF. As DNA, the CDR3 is TGTGCCAGCAGCCTCGGACTAGCGGGCGATCGCACAGATACGCAGTATTTT.

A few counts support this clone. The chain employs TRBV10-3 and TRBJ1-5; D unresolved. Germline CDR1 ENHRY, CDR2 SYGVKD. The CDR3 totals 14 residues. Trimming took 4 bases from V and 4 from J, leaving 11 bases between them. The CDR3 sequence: CAISGGIPNQPQHF. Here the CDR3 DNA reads TGTGCCATCAGTGGAGGGATACCAAATCAGCCCCAGCATTTT.

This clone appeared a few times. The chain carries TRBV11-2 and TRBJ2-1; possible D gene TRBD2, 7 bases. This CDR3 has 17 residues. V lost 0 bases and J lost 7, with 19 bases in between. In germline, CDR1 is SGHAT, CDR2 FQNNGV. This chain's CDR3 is CASSLEIGGGAWNEQFF. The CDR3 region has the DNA TGTGCCAGCAGCTTAGAAATTGGTGGGGGGGCCTGGAATGAGCAGTTCTTC. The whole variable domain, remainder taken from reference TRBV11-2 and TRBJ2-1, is EAGVAQSPRYKIIEKRQSVAFWCNPISGHATLYWYQQILGQGPKLLIQFQNNGVVDDSQLPKDRFSAERLKGVDSTLKIQPAKLEDSAVYLCASSLEIGGGAWNEQFFGPGTRLTVL.

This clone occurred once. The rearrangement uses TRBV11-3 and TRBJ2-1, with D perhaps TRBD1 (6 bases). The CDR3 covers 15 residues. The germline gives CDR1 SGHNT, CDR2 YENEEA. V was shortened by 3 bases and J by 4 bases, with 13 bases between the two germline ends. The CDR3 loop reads CASSLGEGVYNEQFF. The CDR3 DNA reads TGTGCCAGCAGCTTGGGAGAGGGGGTTTACAATGAGCAGTTCTTC.

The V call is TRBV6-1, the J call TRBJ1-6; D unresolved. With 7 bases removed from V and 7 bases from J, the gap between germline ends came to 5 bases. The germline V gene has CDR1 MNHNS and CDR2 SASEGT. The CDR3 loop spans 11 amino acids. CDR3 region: CASNWNSPLHF. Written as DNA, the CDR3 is TGTGCCAGCAATTGGAATTCACCCCTCCACTTT.

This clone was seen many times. The CDR3 sequence is CASRIWGDNTEAFF. Here the CDR3 DNA reads TGTGCCAGCAGAATTTGGGGAGATAACACTGAAGCTTTCTTT. This chain connects TRBV27 to TRBJ1-1, with D hard to call. CDR1 MNHEY and CDR2 SMNVEV come from the germline V gene (reference sequence). The CDR3 covers 14 residues. V was pared by 6 bases and J by 2 bases, with 13 bases between.

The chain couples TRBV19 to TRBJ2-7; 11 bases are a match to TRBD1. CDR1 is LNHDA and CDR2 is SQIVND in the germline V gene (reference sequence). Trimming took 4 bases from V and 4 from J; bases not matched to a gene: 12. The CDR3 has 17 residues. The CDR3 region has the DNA TGTGCCAGTAGTAGAGAGGCTCCCGGGACAGGGGGATACGAGCAGTACTTC. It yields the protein CASSREAPGTGGYEQYF.

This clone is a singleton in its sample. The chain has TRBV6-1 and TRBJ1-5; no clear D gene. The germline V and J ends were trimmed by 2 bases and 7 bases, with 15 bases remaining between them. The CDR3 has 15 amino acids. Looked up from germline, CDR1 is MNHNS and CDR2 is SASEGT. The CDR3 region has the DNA TGTGCCAGCAGTGAAAGGGCAGACGGACGACAGCCCCAGCATTTT. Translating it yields CASSERADGRQPQHF.

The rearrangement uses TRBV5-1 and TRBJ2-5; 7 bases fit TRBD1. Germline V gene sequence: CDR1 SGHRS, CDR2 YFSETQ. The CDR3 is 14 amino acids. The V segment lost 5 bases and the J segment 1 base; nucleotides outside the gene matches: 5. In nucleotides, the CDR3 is TGCGCCAGCAGGTTCAGGGGGACCCAAGAGACCCAGTACTTC. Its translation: CASRFRGTQETQYF.

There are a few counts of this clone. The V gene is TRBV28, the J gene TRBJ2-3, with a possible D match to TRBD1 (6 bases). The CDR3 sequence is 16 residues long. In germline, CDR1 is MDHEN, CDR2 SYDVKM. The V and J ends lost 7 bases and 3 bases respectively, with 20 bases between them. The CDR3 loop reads CASKGPGQGFTDTQYF. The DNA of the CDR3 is TGTGCCAGCAAAGGACCCGGGCAGGGGTTTACAGATACGCAGTATTTT.

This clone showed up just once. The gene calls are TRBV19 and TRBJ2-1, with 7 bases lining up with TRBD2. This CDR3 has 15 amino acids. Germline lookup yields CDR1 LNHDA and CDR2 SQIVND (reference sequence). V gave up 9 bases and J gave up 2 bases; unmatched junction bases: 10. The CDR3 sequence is CASLPAGRPYNEQFF. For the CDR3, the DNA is TGTGCCAGCCTACCAGCGGGGCGACCCTACAATGAGCAGTTCTTC.

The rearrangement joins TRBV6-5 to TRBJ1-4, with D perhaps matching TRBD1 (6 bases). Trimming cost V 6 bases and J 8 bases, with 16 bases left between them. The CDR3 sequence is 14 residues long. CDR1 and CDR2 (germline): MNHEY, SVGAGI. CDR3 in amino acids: CASSPRGFGEKLFF. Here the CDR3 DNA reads TGTGCCAGCAGCCCGAGGGGGTTCGGCGAAAAACTGTTTTTT.

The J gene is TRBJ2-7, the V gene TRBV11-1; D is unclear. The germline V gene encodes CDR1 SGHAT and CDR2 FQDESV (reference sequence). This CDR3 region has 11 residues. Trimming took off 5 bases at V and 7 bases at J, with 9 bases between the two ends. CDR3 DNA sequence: TGTGCCAGCAGCCACAGATGGGAGCAGTACTTC. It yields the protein CASSHRWEQYF.